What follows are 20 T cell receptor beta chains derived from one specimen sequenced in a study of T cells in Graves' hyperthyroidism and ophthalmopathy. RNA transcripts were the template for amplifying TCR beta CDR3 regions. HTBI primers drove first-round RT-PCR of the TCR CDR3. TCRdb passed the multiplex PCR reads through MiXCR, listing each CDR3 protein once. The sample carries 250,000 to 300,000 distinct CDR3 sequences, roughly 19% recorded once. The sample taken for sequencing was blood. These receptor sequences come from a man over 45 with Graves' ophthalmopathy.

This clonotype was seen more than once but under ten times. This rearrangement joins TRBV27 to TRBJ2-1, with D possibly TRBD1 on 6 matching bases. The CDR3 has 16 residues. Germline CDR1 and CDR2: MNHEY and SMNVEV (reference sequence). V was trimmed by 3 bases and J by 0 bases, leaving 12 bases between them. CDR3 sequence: CASSFWGRTSYNEQFF. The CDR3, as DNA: TGTGCCAGCAGTTTTTGGGGGCGGACCTCCTACAATGAGCAGTTCTTC.

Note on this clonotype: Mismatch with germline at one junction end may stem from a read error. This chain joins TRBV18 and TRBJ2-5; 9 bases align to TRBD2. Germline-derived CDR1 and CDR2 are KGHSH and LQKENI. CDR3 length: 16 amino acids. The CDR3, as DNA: TGTGCCAGCTCGCGCACTCAGACTAGCGGAAAGGGGACCCAGTGCTTC. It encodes CASSRTQTSGKGTQCF.

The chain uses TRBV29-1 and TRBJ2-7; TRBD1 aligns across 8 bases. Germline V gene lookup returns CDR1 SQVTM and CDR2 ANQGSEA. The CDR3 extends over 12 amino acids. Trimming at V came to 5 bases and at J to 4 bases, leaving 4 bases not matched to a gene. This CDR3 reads CSVSQGAYEQYF. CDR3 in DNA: TGCAGCGTTTCGCAGGGGGCATACGAGCAGTACTTC.

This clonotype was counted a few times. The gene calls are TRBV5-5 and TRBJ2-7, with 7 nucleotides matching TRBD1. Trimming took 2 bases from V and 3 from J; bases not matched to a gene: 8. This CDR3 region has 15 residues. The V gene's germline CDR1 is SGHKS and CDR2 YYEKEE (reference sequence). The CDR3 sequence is CASSFPGQMNYEQYF. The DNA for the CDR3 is TGTGCCAGCAGCTTTCCGGGACAGATGAACTACGAGCAGTACTTC.

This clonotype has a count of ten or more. The CDR3 loop reads CASSRGNTGELFF. Written as DNA, the CDR3 is TGCGCCAGCAGCCGGGGGAACACCGGGGAGCTGTTTTTT. This rearrangement joins TRBV5-1 to TRBJ2-2; D perhaps matches TRBD2 (5 bases). Looked up from germline, CDR1 is SGHRS and CDR2 is YFSETQ. The V end was cut by 4 bases, the J end by 1 base, with 5 bases between. The length of the CDR3 is 13 residues. Full variable domain (rest looked up from reference TRBV5-1 and TRBJ2-2): KAGVTQTPRYLIKTRGQQVTLSCSPISGHRSVSWYQQTPGQGLQFLFEYFSETQRNKGNFPGRFSGRQFSNSRSEMNVSTLELGDSALYLCASSRGNTGELFFGEGSRLTVL.

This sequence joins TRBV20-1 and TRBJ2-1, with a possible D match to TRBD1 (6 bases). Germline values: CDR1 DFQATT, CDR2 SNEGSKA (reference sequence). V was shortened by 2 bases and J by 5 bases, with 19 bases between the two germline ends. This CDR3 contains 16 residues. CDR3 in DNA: TGCAGTGCTAGAAGGGGGAGCGAGAGGACCAACAATGAGCAGTTCTTC. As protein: CSARRGSERTNNEQFF.

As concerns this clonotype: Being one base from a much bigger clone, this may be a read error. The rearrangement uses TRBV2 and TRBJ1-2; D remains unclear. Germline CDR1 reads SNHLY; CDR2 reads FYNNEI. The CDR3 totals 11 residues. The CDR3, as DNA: TGTGCCAGCAGTCGAGTTTATGGCTGCACCTTC. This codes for CASSRVYGCTF.

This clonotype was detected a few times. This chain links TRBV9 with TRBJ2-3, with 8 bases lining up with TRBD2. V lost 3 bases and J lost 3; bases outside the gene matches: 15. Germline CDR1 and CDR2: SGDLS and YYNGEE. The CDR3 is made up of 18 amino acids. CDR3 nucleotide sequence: TGTGCCAGCAGCGGGGGGGCTAGCGGGCCTGTAATTACAGATACGCAGTATTTT. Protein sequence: CASSGGASGPVITDTQYF.

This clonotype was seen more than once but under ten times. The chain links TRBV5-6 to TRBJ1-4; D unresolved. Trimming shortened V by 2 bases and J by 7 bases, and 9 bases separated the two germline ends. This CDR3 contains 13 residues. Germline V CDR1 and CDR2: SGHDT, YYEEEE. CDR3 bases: TGTGCCAGCAGCTTTAGTCCTGGTGAAAAACTGTTTTTT. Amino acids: CASSFSPGEKLFF.

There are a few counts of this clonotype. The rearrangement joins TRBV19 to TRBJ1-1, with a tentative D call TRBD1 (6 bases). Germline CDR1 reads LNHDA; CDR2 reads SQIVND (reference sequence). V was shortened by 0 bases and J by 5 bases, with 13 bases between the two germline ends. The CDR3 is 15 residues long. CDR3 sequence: CASSIDPTGSTEAFF. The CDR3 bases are TGTGCCAGTAGTATAGATCCAACAGGGAGTACTGAAGCTTTCTTT. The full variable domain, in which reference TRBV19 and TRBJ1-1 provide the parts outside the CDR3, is DGGITQSPKYLFRKEGQNVTLSCEQNLNHDAMYWYRQDPGQGLRLIYYSQIVNDFQKGDIAEGYSVSREKKESFPLTVTSAQKNPTAFYLCASSIDPTGSTEAFFGQGTRLTVV.

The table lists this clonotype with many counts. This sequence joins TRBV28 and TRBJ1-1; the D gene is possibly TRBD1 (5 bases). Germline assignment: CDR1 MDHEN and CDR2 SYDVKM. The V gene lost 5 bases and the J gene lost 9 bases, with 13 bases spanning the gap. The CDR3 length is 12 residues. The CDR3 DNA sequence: TGTGCCAGCAGTCTAGGACATAATAAAGCTTTCTTT. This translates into CASSLGHNKAFF.

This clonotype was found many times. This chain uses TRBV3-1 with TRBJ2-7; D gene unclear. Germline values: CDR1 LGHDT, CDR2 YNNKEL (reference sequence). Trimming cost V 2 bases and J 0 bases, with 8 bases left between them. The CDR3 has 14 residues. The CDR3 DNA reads TGTGCCAGCAGCCAAACGAGTAACTCCTACGAGCAGTACTTC. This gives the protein CASSQTSNSYEQYF.

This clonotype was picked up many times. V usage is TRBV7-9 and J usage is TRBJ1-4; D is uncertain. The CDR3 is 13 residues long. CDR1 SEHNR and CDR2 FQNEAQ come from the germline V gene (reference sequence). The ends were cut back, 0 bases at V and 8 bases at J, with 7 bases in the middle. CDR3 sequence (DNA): TGTGCCAGCAGCTTAGCGGTAGGAGAAAAACTGTTTTTT. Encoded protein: CASSLAVGEKLFF.

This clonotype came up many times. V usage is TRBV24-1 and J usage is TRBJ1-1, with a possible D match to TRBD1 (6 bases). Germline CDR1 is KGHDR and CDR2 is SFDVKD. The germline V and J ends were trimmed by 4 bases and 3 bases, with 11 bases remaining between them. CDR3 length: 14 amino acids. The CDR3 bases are TGTGCCACCAGTGAAGGGGGGGGCTACACTGAAGCTTTCTTT. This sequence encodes CATSEGGGYTEAFF.

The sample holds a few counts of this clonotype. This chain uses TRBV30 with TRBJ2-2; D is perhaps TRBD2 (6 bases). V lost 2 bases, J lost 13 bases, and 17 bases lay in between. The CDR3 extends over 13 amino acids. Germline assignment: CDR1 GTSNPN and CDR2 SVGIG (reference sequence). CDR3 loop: CAWSPRPGRRLFF. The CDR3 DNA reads TGTGCCTGGAGTCCACGACCGGGGAGGCGGCTGTTTTTT.

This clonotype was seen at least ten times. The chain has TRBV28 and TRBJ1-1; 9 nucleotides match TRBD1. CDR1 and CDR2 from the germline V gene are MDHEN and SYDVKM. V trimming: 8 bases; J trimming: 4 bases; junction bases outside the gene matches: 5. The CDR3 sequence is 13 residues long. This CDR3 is CASGTGFSTEAFF. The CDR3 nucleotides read TGTGCCAGCGGGACAGGGTTCTCCACTGAAGCTTTCTTT.

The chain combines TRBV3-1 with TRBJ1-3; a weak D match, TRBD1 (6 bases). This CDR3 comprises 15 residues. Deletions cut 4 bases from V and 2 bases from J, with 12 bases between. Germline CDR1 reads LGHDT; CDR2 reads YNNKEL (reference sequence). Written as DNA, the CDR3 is TGTGCCAGCAGCCCCTGGGGGGCGCCTGGAAACACCATATATTTT. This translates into CASSPWGAPGNTIYF.

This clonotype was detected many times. CDR3 coding DNA: TGCAGTACCGAGGCCGGGACAAGGGGTTCACCCCTCCACTTT. Translation: CSTEAGTRGSPLHF. The rearrangement uses TRBV20-1 and TRBJ1-6, with D perhaps matching TRBD1 (6 bases). CDR3 length: 14 amino acids. V was pared by 8 bases and J by 9 bases, with 20 bases between. Germline V lookup: CDR1 DFQATT, CDR2 SNEGSKA (reference sequence).

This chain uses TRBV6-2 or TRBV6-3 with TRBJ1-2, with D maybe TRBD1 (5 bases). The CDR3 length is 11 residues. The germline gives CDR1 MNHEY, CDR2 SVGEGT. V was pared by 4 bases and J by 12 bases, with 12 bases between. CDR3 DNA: TGTGCCAGCAGTTTTTCAGGGCGGGACACCTTC. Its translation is CASSFSGRDTF.

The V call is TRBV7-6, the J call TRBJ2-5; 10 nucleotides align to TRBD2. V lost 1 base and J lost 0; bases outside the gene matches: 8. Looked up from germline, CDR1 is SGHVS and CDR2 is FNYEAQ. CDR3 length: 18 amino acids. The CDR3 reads CASSLGRAGGINQETQYF. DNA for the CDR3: TGTGCCAGCAGCTTAGGGAGAGCGGGAGGGATTAACCAAGAGACCCAGTACTTC.